This T cell receptor beta chain originates from a study of neoadjuvant anti-PD-1 for oral cavity cancer. Measured with immunoSEQ multiplex PCR; TCRdb has only the in-frame clones, and not every one. The repertoire has around 67,000 clones, roughly nine tenths of them found once; the top ten carry 2.5% to 3.5%. Of note for this clone: Antigen unknown.

There are 15 residues in the CDR3. CDR1 and CDR2 from the germline V gene are MNHEY and SVGAGI. Trimming at V came to 0 bases and at J to 4 bases, leaving 5 bases not matched to a gene. Findings of the study overall: Post-nivolumab, blood T cell clonality was significantly elevated in non-responders.

As for time point: after neoadjuvant nivolumab, at surgical resection. The receptor's source is a person between 40 and 80 years old with oral cavity squamous cell carcinoma. The input for sequencing was PBMCs, taken after nivolumab (anti-PD-1) treatment. The genes are TRBV6-5 and TRBJ2-7, with 8 bases matching TRBD2. DNA of the CDR3: TGTGCCAGCAGTTACTCGAAGACGGGAGGGTACGAGCAGTACTTC. Amino acid sequence: CASSYSKTGGYEQYF.